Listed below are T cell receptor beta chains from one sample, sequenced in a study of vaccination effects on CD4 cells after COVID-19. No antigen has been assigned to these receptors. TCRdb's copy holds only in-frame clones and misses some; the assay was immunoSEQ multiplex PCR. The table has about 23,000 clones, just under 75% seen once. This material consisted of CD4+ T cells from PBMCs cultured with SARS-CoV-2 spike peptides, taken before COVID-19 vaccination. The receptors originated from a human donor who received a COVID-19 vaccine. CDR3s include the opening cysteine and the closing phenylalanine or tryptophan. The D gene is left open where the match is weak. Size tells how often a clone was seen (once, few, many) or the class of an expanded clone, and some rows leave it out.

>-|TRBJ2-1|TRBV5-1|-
CASSFLADSYNEQFF
TGCGCCAGCAGCTTCTTAGCGGACTCCTACAATGAGCAGTTCTTC
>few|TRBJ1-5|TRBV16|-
CASSQSMTGRNQPQHF
TGTGCCAGCAGCCAAAGTATGACGGGGAGGAATCAGCCCCAGCATTTT
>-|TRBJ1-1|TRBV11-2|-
CASSLVGGKVEAFF
TGTGCCAGCAGCTTAGTAGGGGGGAAGGTCGAAGCTTTCTTT
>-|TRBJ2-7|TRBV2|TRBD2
CASSESLAGYYEQYF
TGTGCCAGCAGTGAATCCCTAGCGGGATACTACGAGCAGTACTTC
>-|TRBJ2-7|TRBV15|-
CATSREFDPAYEQYF
TGTGCCACCAGCAGAGAGTTTGACCCCGCATACGAGCAGTACTTC
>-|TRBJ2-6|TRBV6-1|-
CASSEAPPGANVLTF
TGTGCCAGCAGTGAAGCGCCCCCTGGGGCCAACGTCCTGACTTTC
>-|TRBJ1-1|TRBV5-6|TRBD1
CASSQGQTMNTEAFF
TGTGCCAGCAGCCAGGGACAGACAATGAACACTGAAGCTTTCTTT
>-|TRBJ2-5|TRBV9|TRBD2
CASSGGLAGGEETQYF
TGTGCCAGCAGCGGAGGACTAGCGGGTGGGGAAGAGACCCAGTACTTC
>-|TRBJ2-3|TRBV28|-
CASKPGIGDYRDTDTQYF
TGTGCCAGCAAACCGGGGATCGGAGATTATCGGGACACAGATACGCAGTATTTT
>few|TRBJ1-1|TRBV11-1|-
CASSRTPANTEAFF
TGTGCCAGCAGCCGAACCCCGGCGAACACTGAAGCTTTCTTT
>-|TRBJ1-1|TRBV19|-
CASRDSRTAFF
TGTGCCAGTAGGGACAGCCGAACGGCTTTCTTT
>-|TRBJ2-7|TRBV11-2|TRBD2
CASSRLAGDSYEQYF
TGTGCCAGCAGCCGACTAGCGGGGGACTCCTACGAGCAGTACTTC
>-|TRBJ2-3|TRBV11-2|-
CASSFSGSDTQYF
TGTGCCAGCAGCTTTTCGGGGTCAGATACGCAGTATTTT
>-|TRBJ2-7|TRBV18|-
CASSPMGDYEQYF
TGTGCCAGCTCACCAATGGGTGACTACGAGCAGTACTTC
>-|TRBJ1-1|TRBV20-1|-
CSASYSRTQGRRMNTEAFF
TGCAGTGCTAGTTACAGTCGCACCCAAGGAAGAAGAATGAACACTGAAGCTTTCTTT
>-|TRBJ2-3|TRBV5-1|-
CASSLDPSRSGLLTSTDTQYF
TGCGCCAGCAGCTTGGACCCATCTCGGTCAGGACTCTTGACTAGCACAGATACGCAGTATTTT
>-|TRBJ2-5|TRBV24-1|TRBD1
CATSDTGQGTRETQYF
TGTGCCACCAGTGACACGGGACAGGGCACAAGAGAGACCCAGTACTTC
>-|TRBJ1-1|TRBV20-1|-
CSAMGGAEAFF
TGCAGTGCCATGGGGGGGGCTGAAGCTTTCTTT
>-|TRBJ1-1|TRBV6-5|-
CASSSMNTEAFF
TGTGCCAGCAGTTCCATGAACACTGAAGCTTTCTTT
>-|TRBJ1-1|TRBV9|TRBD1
CASSAGQRNTEAFF
TGTGCCAGCAGCGCGGGACAGAGGAACACTGAAGCTTTCTTT
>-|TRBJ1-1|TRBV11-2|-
CASSLDGYTEAFF
TGTGCCAGCAGCTTAGACGGGTACACTGAAGCTTTCTTT
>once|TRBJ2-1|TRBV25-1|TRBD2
CASSDSRTSSNEQFF
TGTGCCAGCAGTGACTCAAGGACTAGCAGCAATGAGCAGTTCTTC
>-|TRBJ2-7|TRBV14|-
CASSQDRPWERTYEQYF
TGTGCCAGCAGCCAAGATCGGCCCTGGGAAAGGACCTACGAGCAGTACTTC
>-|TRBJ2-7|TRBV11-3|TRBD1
CASSRGGTYEQYF
TGTGCCAGCAGCAGAGGGGGCACCTACGAGCAGTACTTC
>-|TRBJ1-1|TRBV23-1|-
CASSQGDYTEAFF
TGCGCCAGCAGTCAGGGAGATTACACTGAAGCTTTCTTT
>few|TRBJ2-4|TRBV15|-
CATSRDGGASKNIQYF
TGTGCCACCAGCAGAGACGGTGGAGCGTCCAAAAACATTCAGTACTTC
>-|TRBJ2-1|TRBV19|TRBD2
CASSLSAGAVNEQFF
TGTGCCAGTAGTCTGTCGGCGGGAGCAGTGAATGAGCAGTTCTTC
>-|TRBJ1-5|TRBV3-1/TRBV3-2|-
CASSPMISNQPQHF
TGTGCCAGCAGCCCTATGATTAGCAATCAGCCCCAGCATTTT
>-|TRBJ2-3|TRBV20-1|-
CSASTIDTQYF
TGCAGTGCTAGTACCATAGATACGCAGTATTTT
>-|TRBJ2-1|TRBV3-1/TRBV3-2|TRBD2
CASSPVAGGASNEQFF
TGTGCCAGCAGCCCTGTAGCGGGAGGTGCCTCCAATGAGCAGTTCTTC
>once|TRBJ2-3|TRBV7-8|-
CASSQPQGLGDTQYF
TGTGCCAGCAGCCAACCTCAGGGGTTAGGTGATACGCAGTATTTT
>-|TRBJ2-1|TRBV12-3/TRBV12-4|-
CASSFLLVNEQFF
TGTGCCAGCAGTTTTCTCCTAGTCAATGAGCAGTTCTTC
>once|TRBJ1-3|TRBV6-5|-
CASSYNRVRGNTIYF
TGTGCCAGCAGTTACAACAGGGTACGAGGAAACACCATATATTTT
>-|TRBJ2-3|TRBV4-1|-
CASSQGFLAPGYF
TGCGCCAGCAGCCAAGGTTTTCTAGCGCCGGGGTATTTT
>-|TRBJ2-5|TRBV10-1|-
CASSESQGKETQYF
TGCGCCAGCAGTGAGTCGCAGGGAAAGGAGACCCAGTACTTC
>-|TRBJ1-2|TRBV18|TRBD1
CASSPSTGGNYGYTF
TGTGCCAGCTCACCATCGACAGGGGGTAACTATGGCTACACCTTC
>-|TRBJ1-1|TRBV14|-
CASSPTGGVGTEAFF
TGTGCCAGCAGCCCGACGGGGGGGGTAGGCACTGAAGCTTTCTTT
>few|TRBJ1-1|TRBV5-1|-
CASSLVGKWNTEAFF
TGCGCCAGCAGCTTGGTCGGGAAGTGGAACACTGAAGCTTTCTTT
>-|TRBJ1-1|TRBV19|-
CASSLTGGRNTEAFF
TGTGCCAGTAGCCTCACAGGAGGCAGGAACACTGAAGCTTTCTTT
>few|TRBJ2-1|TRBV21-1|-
CASSKVKGLNEQFF
TGTGCCAGCAGCAAAGTCAAGGGCCTCAATGAGCAGTTCTTC